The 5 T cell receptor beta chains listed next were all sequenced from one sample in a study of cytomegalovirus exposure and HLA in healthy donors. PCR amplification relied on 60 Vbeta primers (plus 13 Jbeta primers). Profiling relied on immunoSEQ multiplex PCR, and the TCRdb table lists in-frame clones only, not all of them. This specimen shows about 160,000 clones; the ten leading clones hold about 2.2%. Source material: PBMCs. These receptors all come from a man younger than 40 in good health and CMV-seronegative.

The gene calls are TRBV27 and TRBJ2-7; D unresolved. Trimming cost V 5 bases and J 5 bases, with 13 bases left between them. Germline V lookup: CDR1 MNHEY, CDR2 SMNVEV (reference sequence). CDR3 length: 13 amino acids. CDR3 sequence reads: CASSLTPWDEQYF. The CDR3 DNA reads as TGTGCCAGCAGTCTGACACCTTGGGACGAGCAGTACTTC.

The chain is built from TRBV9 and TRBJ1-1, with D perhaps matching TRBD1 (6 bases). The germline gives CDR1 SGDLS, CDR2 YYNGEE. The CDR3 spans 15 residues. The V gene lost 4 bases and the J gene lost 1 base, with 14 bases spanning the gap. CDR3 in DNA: TGTGCCAGCAGCCCCCGCGGCAGGGGGAACACTGAAGCTTTCTTT. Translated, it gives CASSPRGRGNTEAFF.

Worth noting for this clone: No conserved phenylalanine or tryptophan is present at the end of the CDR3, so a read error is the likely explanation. This CDR3 reads CASDMGQGHTEAFS. Here the CDR3 DNA reads TGTGCCAGTGATATGGGGCAGGGGCACACTGAAGCTTTCTCT. The V and J genes are TRBV5-5 and TRBJ1-1; perhaps TRBD1 as D (6 bases). V was pared by 8 bases and J by 3 bases, with 17 bases between. The germline V gene encodes CDR1 SGHKS and CDR2 YYEKEE (reference sequence). The CDR3 totals 14 residues.

The CDR3 nucleotides are TGTGCCAGCAGCTTGGGACTAGCGGACCCCAATGAGCAGTTCTTC. Protein sequence: CASSLGLADPNEQFF. The V and J genes are TRBV5-4 and TRBJ2-1; 9 nucleotides agree with TRBD2. The CDR3 contains 15 residues. J gave up 6 bases and V 0 bases, and 4 bases lay outside the gene matches. The germline gives CDR1 SGHNT, CDR2 YYREEE (reference sequence).

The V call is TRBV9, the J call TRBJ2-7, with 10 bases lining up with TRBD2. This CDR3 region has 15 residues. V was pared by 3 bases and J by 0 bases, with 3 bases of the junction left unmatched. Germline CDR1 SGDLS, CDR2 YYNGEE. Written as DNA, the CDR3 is TGTGCCAGCAGCGGTTCTAGCGGGAGCTCCTACGAGCAGTACTTC. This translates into CASSGSSGSSYEQYF.